This entry lists 2 T cell receptor beta chains sequenced from one sample in a study of shared clonotypes between healthy human individuals. Profiled with immunoSEQ multiplex PCR; TCRdb holds only in-frame clones, not every one. The table shows about 490,000 clones, with 70% to 80% occurring only once. The sample consisted of PBMCs. The receptors here all came from a woman aged 40 to 50 in good health. Some clones in this sample may be carry-over from other donors' samples.

The genes are TRBV9 and TRBJ2-1; TRBD1 might be the D (5 bases). V lost 0 bases to trimming and J lost 7 bases, with 11 bases between them. CDR1 is SGDLS and CDR2 is YYNGEE in the germline V gene. The CDR3 extends over 14 amino acids. The CDR3 region has the DNA TGTGCCAGCAGCGTAGGGGGCTCGCTAAATGAGCAGTTCTTC. Its translation: CASSVGGSLNEQFF.

This clone was seen only once. The CDR3 reads CASSPQGPLGYGYTF. The DNA of the CDR3 is TGTGCCAGCAGCCCGCAAGGACCTCTCGGCTATGGCTACACCTTC. The chain has TRBV6-6 and TRBJ1-2, with D hard to call. Between the trimmed V and J ends, which lost 6 bases and 4 bases, there was a span of 18 bases. CDR1 is MNHNY and CDR2 is SVGAGI in the germline V gene (reference sequence). CDR3 length: 15 amino acids.